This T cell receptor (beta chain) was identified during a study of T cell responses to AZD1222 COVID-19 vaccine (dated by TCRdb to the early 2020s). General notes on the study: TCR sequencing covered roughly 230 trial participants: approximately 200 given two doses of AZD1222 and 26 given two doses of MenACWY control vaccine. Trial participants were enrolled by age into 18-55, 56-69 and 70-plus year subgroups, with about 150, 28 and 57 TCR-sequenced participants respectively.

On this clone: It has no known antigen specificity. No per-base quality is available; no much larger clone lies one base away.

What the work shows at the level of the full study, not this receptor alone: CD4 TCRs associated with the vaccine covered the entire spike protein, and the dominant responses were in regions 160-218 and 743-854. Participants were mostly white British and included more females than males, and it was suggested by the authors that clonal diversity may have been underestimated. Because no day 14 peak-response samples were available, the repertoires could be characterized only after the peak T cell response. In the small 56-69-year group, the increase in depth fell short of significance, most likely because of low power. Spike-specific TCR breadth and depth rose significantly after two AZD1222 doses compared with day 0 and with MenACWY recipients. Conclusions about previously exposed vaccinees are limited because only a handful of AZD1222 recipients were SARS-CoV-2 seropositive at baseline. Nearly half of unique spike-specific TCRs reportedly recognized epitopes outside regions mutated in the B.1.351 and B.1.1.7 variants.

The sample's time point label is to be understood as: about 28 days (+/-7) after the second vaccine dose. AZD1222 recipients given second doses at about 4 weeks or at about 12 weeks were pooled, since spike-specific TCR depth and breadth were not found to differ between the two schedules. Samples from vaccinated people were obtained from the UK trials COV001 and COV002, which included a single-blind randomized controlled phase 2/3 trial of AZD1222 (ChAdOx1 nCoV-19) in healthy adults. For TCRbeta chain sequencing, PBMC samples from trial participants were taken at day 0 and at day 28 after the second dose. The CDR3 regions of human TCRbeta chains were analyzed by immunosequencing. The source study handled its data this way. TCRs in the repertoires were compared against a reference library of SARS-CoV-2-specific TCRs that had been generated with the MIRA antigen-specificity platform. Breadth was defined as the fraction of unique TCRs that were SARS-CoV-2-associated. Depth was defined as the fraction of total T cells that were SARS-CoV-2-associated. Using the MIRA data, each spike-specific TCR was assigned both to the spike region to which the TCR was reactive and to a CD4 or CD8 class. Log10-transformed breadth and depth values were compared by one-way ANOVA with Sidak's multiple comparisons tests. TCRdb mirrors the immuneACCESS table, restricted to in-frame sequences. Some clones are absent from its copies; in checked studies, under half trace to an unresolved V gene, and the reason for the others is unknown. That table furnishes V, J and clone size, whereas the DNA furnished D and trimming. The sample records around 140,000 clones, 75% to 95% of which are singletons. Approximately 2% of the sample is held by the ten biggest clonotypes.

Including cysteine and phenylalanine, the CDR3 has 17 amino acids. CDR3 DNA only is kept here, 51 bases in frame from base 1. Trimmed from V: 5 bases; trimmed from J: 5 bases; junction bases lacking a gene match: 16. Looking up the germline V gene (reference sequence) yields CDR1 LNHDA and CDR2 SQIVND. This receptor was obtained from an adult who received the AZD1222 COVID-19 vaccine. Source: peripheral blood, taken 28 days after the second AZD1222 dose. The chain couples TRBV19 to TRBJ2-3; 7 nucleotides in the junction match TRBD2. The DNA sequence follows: TGTGCCAGTAGTGCGCAAGCGGGGCCCACTGCCCGAGATACGCAGTATTTT. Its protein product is CASSAQAGPTARDTQYF.